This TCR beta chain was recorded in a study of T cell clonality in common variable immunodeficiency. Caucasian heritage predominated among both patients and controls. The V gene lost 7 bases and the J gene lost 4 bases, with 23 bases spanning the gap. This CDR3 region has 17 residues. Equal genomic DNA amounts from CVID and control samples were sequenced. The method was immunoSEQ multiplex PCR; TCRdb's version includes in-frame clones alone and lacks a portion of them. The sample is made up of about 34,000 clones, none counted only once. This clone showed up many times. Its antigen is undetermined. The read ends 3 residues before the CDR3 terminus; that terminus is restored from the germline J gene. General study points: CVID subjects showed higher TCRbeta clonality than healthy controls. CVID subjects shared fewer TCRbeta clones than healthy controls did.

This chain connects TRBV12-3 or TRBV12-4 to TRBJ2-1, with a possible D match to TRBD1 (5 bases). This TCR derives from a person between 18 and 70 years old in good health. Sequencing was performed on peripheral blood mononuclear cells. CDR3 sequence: CASTRPAGLTEYNEQFF. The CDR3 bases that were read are TGTGCCAGCACCCGCCCGGCAGGGCTAACGGAGTACAATGAG.